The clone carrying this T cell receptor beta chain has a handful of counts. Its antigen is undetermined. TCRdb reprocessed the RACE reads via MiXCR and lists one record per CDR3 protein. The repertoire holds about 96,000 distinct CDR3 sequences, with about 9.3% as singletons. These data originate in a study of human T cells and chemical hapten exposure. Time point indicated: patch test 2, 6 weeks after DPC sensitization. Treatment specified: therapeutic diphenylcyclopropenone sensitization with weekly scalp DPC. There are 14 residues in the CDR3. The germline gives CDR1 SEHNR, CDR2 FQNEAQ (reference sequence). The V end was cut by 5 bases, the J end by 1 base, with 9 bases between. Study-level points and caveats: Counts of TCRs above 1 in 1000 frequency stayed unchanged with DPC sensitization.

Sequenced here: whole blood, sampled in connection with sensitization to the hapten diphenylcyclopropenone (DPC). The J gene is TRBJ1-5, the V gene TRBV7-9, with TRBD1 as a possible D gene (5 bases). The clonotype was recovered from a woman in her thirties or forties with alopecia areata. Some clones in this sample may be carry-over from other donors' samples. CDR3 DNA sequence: TGTGCCAGCAGCCTCCGGGACAGCAATCAGCCCCAGCATTTT. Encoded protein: CASSLRDSNQPQHF. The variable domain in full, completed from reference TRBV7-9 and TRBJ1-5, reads DTGVSQNPRHKITKRGQNVTFRCDPISEHNRLYWYRQTLGQGPEFLTYFQNEAQLEKSRLLSDRFSAERPKGSFSTLEIQRTEQGDSAMYLCASSLRDSNQPQHFGDGTRLSIL.